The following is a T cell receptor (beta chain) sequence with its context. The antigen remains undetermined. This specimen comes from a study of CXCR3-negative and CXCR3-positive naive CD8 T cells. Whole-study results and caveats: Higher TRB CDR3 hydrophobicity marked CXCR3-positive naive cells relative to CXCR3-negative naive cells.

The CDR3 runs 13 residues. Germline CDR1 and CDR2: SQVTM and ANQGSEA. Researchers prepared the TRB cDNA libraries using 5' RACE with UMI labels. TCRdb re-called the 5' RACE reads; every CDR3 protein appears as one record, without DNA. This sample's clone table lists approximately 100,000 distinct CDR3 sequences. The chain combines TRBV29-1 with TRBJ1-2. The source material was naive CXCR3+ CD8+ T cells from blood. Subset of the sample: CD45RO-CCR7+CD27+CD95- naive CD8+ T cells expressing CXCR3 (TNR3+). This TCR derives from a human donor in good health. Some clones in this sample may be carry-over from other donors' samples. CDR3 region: CSVEELVEYGYTF.